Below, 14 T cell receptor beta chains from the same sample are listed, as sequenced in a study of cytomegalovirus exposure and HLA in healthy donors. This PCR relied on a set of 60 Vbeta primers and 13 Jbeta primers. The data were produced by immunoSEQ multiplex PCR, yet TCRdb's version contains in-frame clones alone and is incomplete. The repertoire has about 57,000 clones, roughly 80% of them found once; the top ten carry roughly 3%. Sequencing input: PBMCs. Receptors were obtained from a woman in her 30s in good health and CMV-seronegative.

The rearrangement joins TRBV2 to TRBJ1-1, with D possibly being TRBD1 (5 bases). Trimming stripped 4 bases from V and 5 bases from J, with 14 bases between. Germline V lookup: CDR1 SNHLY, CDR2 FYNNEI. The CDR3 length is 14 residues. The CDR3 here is CASSAGREETEAFF. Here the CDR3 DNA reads TGTGCCAGCAGTGCCGGCAGGGAGGAAACTGAAGCTTTCTTT.

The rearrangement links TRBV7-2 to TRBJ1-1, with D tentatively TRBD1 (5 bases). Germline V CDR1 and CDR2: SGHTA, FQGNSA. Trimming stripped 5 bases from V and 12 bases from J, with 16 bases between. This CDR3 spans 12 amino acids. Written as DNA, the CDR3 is TGTGCCAGCAGCCATGGCGGGGGGGAAACTTTCTTT. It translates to CASSHGGGETFF.

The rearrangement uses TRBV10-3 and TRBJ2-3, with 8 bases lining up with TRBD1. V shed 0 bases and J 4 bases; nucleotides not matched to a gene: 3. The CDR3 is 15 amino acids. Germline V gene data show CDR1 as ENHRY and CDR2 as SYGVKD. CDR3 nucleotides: TGTGCCATCAGTGAGTCGACGGGACAGGCAGATACGCAGTATTTT. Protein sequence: CAISESTGQADTQYF.

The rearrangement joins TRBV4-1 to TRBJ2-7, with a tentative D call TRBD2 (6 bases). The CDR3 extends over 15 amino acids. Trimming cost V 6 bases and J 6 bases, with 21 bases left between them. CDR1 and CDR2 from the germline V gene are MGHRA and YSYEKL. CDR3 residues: CASSLAGGVAAEQYF. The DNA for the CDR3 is TGCGCCAGCAGTCTAGCCGGAGGGGTGGCCGCCGAGCAGTACTTC.

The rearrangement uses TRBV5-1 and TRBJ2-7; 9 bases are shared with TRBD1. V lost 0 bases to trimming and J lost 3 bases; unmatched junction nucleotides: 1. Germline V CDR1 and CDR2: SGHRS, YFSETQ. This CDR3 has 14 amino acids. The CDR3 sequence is CASSLGTGVYEQYF. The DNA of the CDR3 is TGCGCCAGCAGCTTGGGGACAGGGGTCTACGAGCAGTACTTC.

CDR3 region: CASSESGGYNQPQHF. The CDR3 region has the DNA TGTGCCAGCAGTGAATCAGGAGGGTACAATCAGCCCCAGCATTTT. This chain joins TRBV6-1 and TRBJ1-5; D is unclear. The length of the CDR3 is 15 residues. V was pared by 2 bases and J by 3 bases, with 11 bases between. Germline V CDR1 and CDR2: MNHNS, SASEGT.

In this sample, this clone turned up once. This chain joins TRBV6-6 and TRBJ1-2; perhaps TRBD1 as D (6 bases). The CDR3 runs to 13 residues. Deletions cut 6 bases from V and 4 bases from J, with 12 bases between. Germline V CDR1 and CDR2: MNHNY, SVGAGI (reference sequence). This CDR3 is CASRAGQGYGYTF. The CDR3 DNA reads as TGTGCCAGCAGAGCGGGACAAGGCTATGGCTACACCTTC.

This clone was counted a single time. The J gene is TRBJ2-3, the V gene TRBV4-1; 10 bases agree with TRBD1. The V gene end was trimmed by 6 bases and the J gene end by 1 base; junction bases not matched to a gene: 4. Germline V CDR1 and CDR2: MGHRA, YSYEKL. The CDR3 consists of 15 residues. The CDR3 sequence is CASRPTGGGTDTQYF. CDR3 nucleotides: TGCGCCAGCAGGCCGACAGGGGGCGGCACAGATACGCAGTATTTT.

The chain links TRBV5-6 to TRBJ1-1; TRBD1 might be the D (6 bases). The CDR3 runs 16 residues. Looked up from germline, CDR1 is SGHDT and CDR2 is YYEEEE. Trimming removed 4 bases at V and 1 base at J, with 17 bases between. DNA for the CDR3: TGTGCCAGCAGCACCCGACCGGGACACCAGAACACTGAAGCTTTCTTT. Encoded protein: CASSTRPGHQNTEAFF.

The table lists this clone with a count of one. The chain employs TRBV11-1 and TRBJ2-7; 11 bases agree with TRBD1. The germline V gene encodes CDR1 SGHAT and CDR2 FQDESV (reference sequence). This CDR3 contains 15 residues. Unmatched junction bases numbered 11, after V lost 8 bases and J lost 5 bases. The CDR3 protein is CASADRRTGGDEQYV. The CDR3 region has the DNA TGTGCCAGCGCCGACCGAAGGACAGGGGGCGACGAGCAGTACGTC.

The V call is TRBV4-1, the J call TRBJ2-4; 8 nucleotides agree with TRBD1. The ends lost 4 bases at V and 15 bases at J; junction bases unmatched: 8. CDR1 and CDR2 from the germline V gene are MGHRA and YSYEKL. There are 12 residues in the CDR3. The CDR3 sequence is CASSPNRGDGYF. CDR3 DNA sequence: TGCGCCAGCAGCCCAAACAGGGGGGACGGGTACTTC.

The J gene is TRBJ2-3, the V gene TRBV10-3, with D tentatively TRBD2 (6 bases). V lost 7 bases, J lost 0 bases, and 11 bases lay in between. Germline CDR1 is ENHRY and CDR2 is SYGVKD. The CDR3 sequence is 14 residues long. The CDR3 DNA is TGTGCCATCACCCCGAGCGGGAGCACAGATACGCAGTATTTT. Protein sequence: CAITPSGSTDTQYF.

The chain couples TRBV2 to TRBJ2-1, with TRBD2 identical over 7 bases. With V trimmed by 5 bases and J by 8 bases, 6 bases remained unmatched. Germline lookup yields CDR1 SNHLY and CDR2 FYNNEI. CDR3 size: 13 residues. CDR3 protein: CASSRTSSHEQFF. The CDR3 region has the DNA TGTGCCAGCAGTAGGACTAGTTCGCATGAGCAGTTCTTC.

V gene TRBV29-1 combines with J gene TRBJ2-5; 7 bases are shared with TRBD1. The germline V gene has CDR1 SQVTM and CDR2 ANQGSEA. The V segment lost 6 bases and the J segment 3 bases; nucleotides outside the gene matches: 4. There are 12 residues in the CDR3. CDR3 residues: CSVHTGEETQYF. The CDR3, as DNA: TGCAGCGTCCATACAGGGGAAGAGACCCAGTACTTC.